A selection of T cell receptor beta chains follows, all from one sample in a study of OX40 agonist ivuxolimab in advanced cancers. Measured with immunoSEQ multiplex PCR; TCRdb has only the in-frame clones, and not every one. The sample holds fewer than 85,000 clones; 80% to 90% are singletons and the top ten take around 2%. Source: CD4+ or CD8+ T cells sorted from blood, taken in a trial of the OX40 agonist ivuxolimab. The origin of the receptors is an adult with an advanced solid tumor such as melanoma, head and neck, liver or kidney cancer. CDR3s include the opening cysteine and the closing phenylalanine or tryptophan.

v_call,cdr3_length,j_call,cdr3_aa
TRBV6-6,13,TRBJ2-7,CASIPGLGYEQYF
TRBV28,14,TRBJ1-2,CASSFFGTAYGYTF
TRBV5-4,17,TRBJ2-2,CASSLGGWGDSTGELFF
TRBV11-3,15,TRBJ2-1,CASSLGQGTHNEQFF
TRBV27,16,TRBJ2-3,CASSFRTGLGTDTQYF
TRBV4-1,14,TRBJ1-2,CASSQDIGGERYTF
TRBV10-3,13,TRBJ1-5,CAISGMTDQPQHF
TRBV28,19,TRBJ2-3,CASSSLGMSSGGETDTQYF
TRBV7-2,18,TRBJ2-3,CASSSNSFTGGKTDTQYF
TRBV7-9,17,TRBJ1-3,CASSLLLGMGSGNTIYF
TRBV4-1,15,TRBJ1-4,CASSPSGTPNEKLFF
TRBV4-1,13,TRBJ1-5,CASSQEWNQPQHF
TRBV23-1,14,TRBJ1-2,CASSQSAVYYGYTF
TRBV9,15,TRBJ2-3,CASSSRGASTDTQYF
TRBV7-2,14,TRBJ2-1,CASKTGRGEDEQFF
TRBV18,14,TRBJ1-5,CASSPPGAHQPQHF
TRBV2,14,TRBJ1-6,CASSVADKLSPLHF
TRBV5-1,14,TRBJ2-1,CASTLLGGGNEQFF
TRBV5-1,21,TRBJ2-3,CASSFGPMMRLAVLLTDTQYF
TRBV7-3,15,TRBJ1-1,CASSPSGDYKAEAFF
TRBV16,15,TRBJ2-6,CASSQSLSGANVLTF
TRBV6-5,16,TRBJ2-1,CASSYPRPGGNNEQFF
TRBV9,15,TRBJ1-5,CASSPGTGGNQPQHF
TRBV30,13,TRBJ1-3,CAWTTASGNTIYF
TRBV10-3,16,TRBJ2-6,CAISGTTGLGANVLTF
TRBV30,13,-,CAWSGTYNYEQYF
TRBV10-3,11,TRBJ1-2,CAISGGGGYTF
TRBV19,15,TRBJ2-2,CASSIAGGNTGELFF
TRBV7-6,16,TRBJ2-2,CASSLGGGAYTGELFF
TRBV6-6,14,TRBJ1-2,CASRSGQGGYGYTF
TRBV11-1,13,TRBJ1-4,CASSLAGGVKLFF
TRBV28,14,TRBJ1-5,CASSWGASNQPQHF
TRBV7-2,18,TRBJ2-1,CASSLGISDYSSYNEQFF
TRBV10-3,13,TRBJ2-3,CAISRDGSDTQYF
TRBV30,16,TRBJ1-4,CAWSGSQGALNEKLFF
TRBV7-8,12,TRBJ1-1,CASSRPNTEAFF
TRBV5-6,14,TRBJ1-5,CASSFGQANQPQHF
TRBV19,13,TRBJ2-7,CASSTGGTYEQYF
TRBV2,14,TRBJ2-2,CASKRTGETGELFF
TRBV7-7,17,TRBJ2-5,CASSLAPPGGGKETQYF
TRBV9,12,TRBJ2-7,CASSVDGGEQYF
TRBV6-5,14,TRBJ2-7,CASSSYGTVYEQYF
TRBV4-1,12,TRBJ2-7,CASSQPLAEQYF
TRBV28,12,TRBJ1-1,CASSRGYTEAFF
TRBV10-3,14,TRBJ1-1,CAISTTGTNTEAFF
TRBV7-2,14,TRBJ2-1,CASSLGQVYNEQFF
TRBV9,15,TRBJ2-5,CASSADLGQQETQYF
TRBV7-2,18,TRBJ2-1,CASTRTLAGGGSYNEQFF
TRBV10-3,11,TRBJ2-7,CAISEPNEQYF
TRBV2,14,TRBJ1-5,CASSAYRESQPQHF
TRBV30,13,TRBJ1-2,CAWSADRGYGYTF
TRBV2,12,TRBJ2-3,CASSLVTDTQYF
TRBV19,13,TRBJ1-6,CASSIGRDSPLHF